The 2 T cell receptor beta chains listed next were all sequenced from one sample in a study of blood T cell repertoires in COVID-19. The assay was immunoSEQ multiplex PCR, and TCRdb's table has in-frame clones only and misses some. The data hold a few hundred thousand clones, with 88% observed a single time. Sequenced material: peripheral blood. The origin of the receptors is a man between 65 and 80 years old with acute or convalescent COVID-19.

The chain links TRBV9 to TRBJ2-2; the match to TRBD1 covers 8 bases. The length of the CDR3 is 14 residues. V was clipped by 4 bases and J by 7 bases; unmatched bases: 6. Germline V gene sequence: CDR1 SGDLS, CDR2 YYNGEE. CDR3 sequence: CASSTTGAGGELFF. The DNA for the CDR3 is TGTGCCAGCAGCACGACAGGGGCGGGCGGGGAGCTGTTTTTT.

The chain links TRBV6-5 to TRBJ1-2; 9 bases agree with TRBD1. V shed 5 bases, J shed 2 bases, and the junction held 6 bases outside the gene matches. Germline V CDR1 and CDR2: MNHEY, SVGAGI. The CDR3 is 15 residues long. CDR3 protein: CASSITGTGNYGYTF. In DNA form, the CDR3 reads TGTGCCAGCAGTATTACCGGGACAGGGAACTATGGCTACACCTTC.